These 26 T cell receptor beta chains were sequenced from one sample in a study of cytomegalovirus exposure and HLA in healthy donors. TCRdb keeps only in-frame clones here, not all; method: immunoSEQ multiplex PCR. The top ten clones hold 1.4% of a sample with tens of thousands of clones, about 94% of them seen once. The sequenced sample consisted of PBMCs. Source of these receptors: a man between 18 and 29 years old in good health and CMV-seropositive.

The chain uses TRBV25-1 and TRBJ2-1; 7 nucleotides agree with TRBD1. After removal of 5 bases from V and 9 bases from J, the junction contained 10 bases not matched to a gene. The CDR3 is made up of 14 amino acids. CDR1 is MGHDK and CDR2 is SYGVNS in the germline V gene. The CDR3 DNA follows: TGTGCCAGCAGTTCGCAGACAGGGCGTACTGAGCAGTTCTTC. It specifies CASSSQTGRTEQFF.

The chain has TRBV9 and TRBJ2-1; D gene unclear. Per the germline V gene, CDR1 is SGDLS and CDR2 is YYNGEE. V lost 0 bases and J lost 4, with 11 bases in between. The CDR3 covers 15 residues. CDR3 DNA: TGTGCCAGCAGCGTAGAAGGAGACCGGTACAATGAGCAGTTCTTC. It codes for CASSVEGDRYNEQFF.

The gene calls are TRBV4-1 and TRBJ2-1, with a weak D call TRBD2 (7 bases). Germline assignment: CDR1 MGHRA and CDR2 YSYEKL. The CDR3 consists of 16 residues. The V end was cut by 5 bases, the J end by 5 bases, with 19 bases between. CDR3 protein: CASSTMGGRGNNEQFF. In DNA, the CDR3 is TGCGCCAGCAGCACCATGGGAGGGAGGGGGAACAATGAGCAGTTCTTC.

The chain recombines TRBV5-1 with TRBJ2-3; 10 nucleotides match TRBD2. CDR1 SGHRS and CDR2 YFSETQ come from the germline V gene. Germline trimming cut 4 bases from V and 2 bases from J; bases unmatched to any gene: 7. The CDR3 covers 16 residues. In DNA form, the CDR3 reads TGCGCCAGCAGCCCTCCCCTAGCGGGGGCCACAGATACGCAGTATTTT. Residues: CASSPPLAGATDTQYF.

This clone was counted once. The DNA for the CDR3 is TGCAGCGTCCAGGGGGCAACTGGAAACACCATATATTTT. Amino acids: CSVQGATGNTIYF. The V gene is TRBV29-1, the J gene TRBJ1-3; 8 bases map to TRBD1. The length of the CDR3 is 13 residues. Trimming removed 6 bases from V and 2 bases from J; junction bases left unmatched: 3. Germline-derived CDR1 and CDR2 are SQVTM and ANQGSEA.

The chain joins TRBV29-1 to TRBJ2-1, with a possible D match to TRBD2 (5 bases). Germline V lookup: CDR1 SQVTM, CDR2 ANQGSEA. This CDR3 region has 12 residues. CDR3 protein: CRVTGAYNEQFF. The DNA of the CDR3 is TGCAGGGTTACCGGGGCCTACAATGAGCAGTTCTTC.

CDR3 residues: CATRSSELASYEQYF. DNA for the CDR3: TGTGCCACCAGGTCGTCCGAACTAGCATCCTACGAGCAGTACTTC. The rearrangement links TRBV7-9 to TRBJ2-7; TRBD2 might be the D (6 bases). Deletions cut 10 bases from V and 1 base from J, with 20 bases between. There are 15 residues in the CDR3. The germline V gene has CDR1 SEHNR and CDR2 FQNEAQ (reference sequence).

The rearrangement uses TRBV6-1 and TRBJ2-1; D may be TRBD2 (6 bases). Germline V gene lookup returns CDR1 MNHNS and CDR2 SASEGT. Between the trimmed V and J ends, which lost 6 bases and 6 bases, there was a span of 15 bases. The CDR3 is 14 residues long. CDR3 protein: CASSDGSGINEQFF. The CDR3 region has the DNA TGTGCCAGCAGCGACGGGAGTGGTATCAATGAGCAGTTCTTC.

The CDR3 here is CASSGRRQGHNEQFF. CDR3 nucleotides: TGTGCCAGCAGTGGCAGGAGACAGGGGCACAATGAGCAGTTCTTC. The rearrangement links TRBV2 to TRBJ2-1; TRBD1 agrees at 8 bases. This CDR3 comprises 15 residues. Germline CDR1 is SNHLY and CDR2 is FYNNEI. The V and J ends lost 4 bases and 5 bases, in that order; junction bases with no gene match: 7.

This clone is a singleton in its sample. The chain links TRBV28 to TRBJ2-5, with 10 bases matching TRBD1. From germline, CDR1 is MDHEN and CDR2 SYDVKM. V lost 6 bases and J lost 4; bases outside the gene matches: 8. The CDR3 spans 15 residues. The CDR3 DNA reads TGTGCCAGCAGCGCCCTGGGACAGGGGCCAGAGACCCAGTACTTC. Protein sequence: CASSALGQGPETQYF. Full variable domain (remainder filled in from reference TRBV28 and TRBJ2-5): DVKVTQSSRYLVKRTGEKVFLECVQDMDHENMFWYRQDPGLGLRLIYFSYDVKMKEKGDIPEGYSVSREKKERFSLILESASTNQTSMYLCASSALGQGPETQYFGPGTRLLVL.

The chain carries TRBV19 and TRBJ2-5; weak D call: TRBD2 (6 bases). V gave up 4 bases and J gave up 3 bases, with 9 bases separating them. Germline CDR1 reads LNHDA; CDR2 reads SQIVND (reference sequence). This CDR3 comprises 13 residues. The CDR3 DNA follows: TGTGCCAGTAGTAGGTCGGGGGAAGAGACCCAGTACTTC. This codes for CASSRSGEETQYF.

This clone was seen once. V is TRBV15 and J is TRBJ2-2; no reliable D call. Germline values: CDR1 LNHNV, CDR2 YYDKDF (reference sequence). This CDR3 is 14 amino acids long. Trimming shortened V by 1 base and J by 1 base, and 4 bases separated the two germline ends. As DNA, the CDR3 is TGTGCCACCAGCAGAGCCCGGAACACCGGGGAGCTGTTTTTT. As protein: CATSRARNTGELFF.

The DNA for the CDR3 is TGCGCCAGCAGCCAAAGGACAGGGTCCTCCTATGGCTACACCTTC. Protein: CASSQRTGSSYGYTF. The chain recombines TRBV4-1 with TRBJ1-2; 8 nucleotides line up with TRBD1. The CDR3 runs 15 residues. J gave up 4 bases and V 2 bases, and 6 bases lay outside the gene matches. Germline V gene data show CDR1 as MGHRA and CDR2 as YSYEKL.

The chain has TRBV5-1 and TRBJ2-2; 10 bases are shared with TRBD1. V lost 4 bases to trimming and J lost 6 bases; unmatched junction nucleotides: 9. The CDR3 has 16 amino acids. In germline, CDR1 is SGHRS, CDR2 YFSETQ. The CDR3 DNA sequence: TGCGCCAGCAGCAACGATCCGGGACAGGGGTCCGGGGAGCTGTTTTTT. This codes for CASSNDPGQGSGELFF.

The chain couples TRBV28 to TRBJ2-7; TRBD2 matches at 11 bases. Unmatched junction bases numbered 7, after V lost 6 bases and J lost 0 bases. This CDR3 region has 16 residues. Germline V gene sequence: CDR1 MDHEN, CDR2 SYDVKM. As DNA, the CDR3 is TGTGCCAGCAGCCCGGGGACTAGCGGATACTCCTACGAGCAGTACTTC. Its protein is CASSPGTSGYSYEQYF.

The chain carries TRBV28 and TRBJ2-7; possibly TRBD2 for D (6 bases). V lost 5 bases to trimming and J lost 3 bases, with 17 bases between them. Germline CDR1 is MDHEN and CDR2 is SYDVKM. There are 15 residues in the CDR3. The CDR3 loop reads CASSEDLGGYYEQYF. The CDR3 nucleotides read TGTGCCAGCAGTGAAGACTTGGGGGGTTACTACGAGCAGTACTTC.

The chain's CDR3 is CAWTNRGGYGYTF. DNA for the CDR3: TGTGCCTGGACGAACAGGGGCGGCTATGGCTACACCTTC. The gene calls are TRBV30 and TRBJ1-2, with TRBD1 matching over 7 bases. V lost 4 bases and J lost 4; bases outside the gene matches: 6. CDR3 length equals 13 residues. Germline CDR1 reads GTSNPN; CDR2 reads SVGIG (reference sequence). The entire variable domain, with the rest obtained from reference TRBV30 and TRBJ1-2, is as follows: SQTIHQWPATLVQPVGSPLSLECTVEGTSNPNLYWYRQAAGRGLQLLFYSVGIGQISSEVPQNLSASRPQDRQFILSSKKLLLSDSGFYLCAWTNRGGYGYTFGSGTRLTVV.

Details on this clone: The sample has other DNA sequences that encode this CDR3 too. V gene TRBV4-1 combines with J gene TRBJ1-1; D uncertain. Between the trimmed V and J ends, which lost 1 base and 1 base, there was a span of 4 bases. This CDR3 region has 13 residues. Germline V gene sequence: CDR1 MGHRA, CDR2 YSYEKL. CDR3 amino acids: CASSQGRNTEAFF. In DNA form, the CDR3 reads TGCGCCAGCAGCCAAGGTAGGAACACTGAAGCTTTCTTT.

The chain couples TRBV7-9 to TRBJ2-1; 8 bases align to TRBD2. The CDR3 sequence is 18 residues long. With V trimmed by 0 bases and J by 8 bases, 15 bases remained unmatched. Germline V gene sequence: CDR1 SEHNR, CDR2 FQNEAQ (reference sequence). The DNA of the CDR3 is TGTGCCAGCAGCTTAGCCCAAGCGATAGCGGGGAGTAGTCATGAGCAGTTCTTC. It translates to CASSLAQAIAGSSHEQFF. Complete variable domain (other parts from reference TRBV7-9 and TRBJ2-1): DTGVSQNPRHKITKRGQNVTFRCDPISEHNRLYWYRQTLGQGPEFLTYFQNEAQLEKSRLLSDRFSAERPKGSFSTLEIQRTEQGDSAMYLCASSLAQAIAGSSHEQFFGPGTRLTVL.

The chain uses TRBV2 and TRBJ1-1, with 10 bases fitting TRBD1. V dropped 9 bases and J dropped 5; count of bases not matched to a gene: 3. The CDR3 consists of 12 residues. Germline V lookup: CDR1 SNHLY, CDR2 FYNNEI. CDR3: CARGQGLTEAFF. CDR3 in DNA: TGTGCCAGGGGACAGGGGTTAACTGAAGCTTTCTTT.

This rearrangement joins TRBV2 to TRBJ2-7; 7 bases agree with TRBD1. Germline V gives CDR1 SNHLY, CDR2 FYNNEI. The trim removed 6 bases at V and 5 bases at J, leaving 10 bases unmatched. The CDR3 runs 14 residues. The CDR3 coding sequence is TGTGCCAGCAGCCAATCCGGGACAGTAGACGAGCAGTACTTC. It encodes CASSQSGTVDEQYF.

This rearrangement joins TRBV9 to TRBJ1-4; the match to TRBD1 covers 7 bases. There are 14 residues in the CDR3. V lost 0 bases, J lost 7 bases, and 3 bases stayed unmatched. Germline assignment: CDR1 SGDLS and CDR2 YYNGEE. The CDR3 sequence is CASSVDRGGEKLFF. CDR3 nucleotide sequence: TGTGCCAGCAGCGTAGACAGGGGTGGTGAAAAACTGTTTTTT.

This clone was counted once. This chain links TRBV30 with TRBJ2-2; D gene unclear. V lost 4 bases and J 3 bases, leaving 6 bases between the germline ends. Germline loops: CDR1 GTSNPN, CDR2 SVGIG (reference sequence). The CDR3 has 12 amino acids. CDR3 in amino acids: CAWTPYTGELFF. The CDR3 DNA follows: TGTGCCTGGACCCCTTACACCGGGGAGCTGTTTTTT. Looking up the rest from reference TRBV30 and TRBJ2-2 gives the full variable domain: SQTIHQWPATLVQPVGSPLSLECTVEGTSNPNLYWYRQAAGRGLQLLFYSVGIGQISSEVPQNLSASRPQDRQFILSSKKLLLSDSGFYLCAWTPYTGELFFGEGSRLTVL.

The chain recombines TRBV4-1 with TRBJ1-1, with D perhaps TRBD1 (5 bases). V was clipped by 0 bases and J by 10 bases, with 18 bases between them. Germline-derived CDR1 and CDR2 are MGHRA and YSYEKL. The CDR3 is 15 residues long. CDR3 loop: CASSQDKRGGMGAFF. Written as DNA, the CDR3 is TGCGCCAGCAGCCAAGATAAAAGGGGCGGGATGGGAGCTTTCTTT.

The table lists this clone with a few counts. The rearrangement uses TRBV11-2 and TRBJ1-1; no clear D gene. Trimming pared 1 base from V and 6 bases from J, leaving 9 bases between. The CDR3 runs 13 residues. Germline V gene sequence: CDR1 SGHAT, CDR2 FQNNGV. CDR3 protein: CASSLAGWAEAFF. The CDR3 region has the DNA TGTGCCAGCAGCTTAGCGGGGTGGGCTGAAGCTTTCTTT.

The chain combines TRBV20-1 with TRBJ1-2; D remains ambiguous. This CDR3 is built from 9 residues. Germline values: CDR1 DFQATT, CDR2 SNEGSKA (reference sequence). V shed 8 bases and J shed 8 bases, with 9 bases lying between them. CDR3 loop: CSSLPGYTF. In DNA form, the CDR3 reads TGCAGTAGCTTGCCCGGCTACACCTTC.